This T cell receptor (beta chain) was found in a study of CD8+ T cells in alopecia areata. Background on the study: Tofacitinib dosing lasted 6 to 18 months, which was then followed by 6 months off drug. Regarding the study as a whole: Administration of tofacitinib significantly diminished scalp clonality and expanded CD8+ clones within the top 100. Higher clonality was seen in lesional scalp than in normal scalp, especially in alopecia totalis/universalis.

CDR1 is GTSNPN, CDR2 SVGIG, per germline (reference sequence). This CDR3 has 15 amino acids. J lost 7 bases, V lost 0 bases, and 6 bases had no gene match. Reverse transcription of extracted RNA yielded cDNA, which provided the sequencing template. Assay used: immunoSEQ multiplex PCR; TCRdb lists only in-frame clones, some missing. The table includes roughly 180,000 clones, 60% detected once. Of note for this clone: The antigen remains undetermined.

Treatment denoted: oral pan-JAK inhibitor, 5-10 mg twice daily. V is TRBV30 and J is TRBJ2-1, with TRBD2 matching over 10 bases. This TCR derives from a human donor with alopecia areata. The sample was CD4+ T cells sorted from blood, taken at week 4, from a patient treated with tofacitinib. CDR3 sequence (DNA): TGTGCCTGGAGTGTACAACTAGCGGGGAGAAATGAGCAGTTCTTC. This gives the protein CAWSVQLAGRNEQFF.